Listed here are 14 T cell receptor beta chains from one sample, sequenced in a study of cytomegalovirus exposure and HLA in healthy donors (dated by TCRdb to about 2017). Library preparation employed the immunoSEQ multiplex PCR assay. For the multiplex PCR, a mixture combining 60 forward primers for TCR Vbeta segments and 13 reverse primers for TCR Jbeta segments was used. The table comes from immuneACCESS by way of TCRdb, which keeps in-frame sequences with V and J called. Part of the clones is missing from these tables; in studies checked, under half for an unresolved V gene and the rest for unknown reasons. In this sample's table one finds about 140,000 clones. The biggest ten clones account for roughly 2% of the sample. The specimen was PBMCs. The receptor set was obtained from a woman in her late teens or twenties in good health and CMV-seronegative.

The chain recombines TRBV7-2 with TRBJ2-5, with TRBD1 matching 7 bases. The CDR3 has 18 amino acids. The J segment lost 0 bases and the V segment lost 5 bases, leaving 15 bases of the junction unmatched. In germline, CDR1 is SGHTA, CDR2 FQGNSA. DNA for the CDR3: TGTGCCAGCAGCCCCAGTAATTGGACAGGCCCGTACCAAGAGACCCAGTACTTC. Residues: CASSPSNWTGPYQETQYF.

The chain carries TRBV4-1 and TRBJ1-4; 7 bases agree with TRBD1. V lost 0 bases and J lost 6; bases outside the gene matches: 10. CDR1 and CDR2 (germline): MGHRA, YSYEKL. The CDR3 has 17 amino acids. CDR3 sequence reads: CASSQDRGGDPYEKLFF. CDR3 coding DNA: TGCGCCAGCAGCCAAGATAGAGGGGGCGACCCTTATGAAAAACTGTTTTTT.

The chain combines TRBV29-1 with TRBJ1-2, with D tentatively TRBD1 (5 bases). The CDR3 has 12 amino acids. Germline V CDR1 and CDR2: SQVTM, ANQGSEA. V lost 4 bases and J lost 6, with 12 bases in between. The CDR3 loop is CSVAGNTDGYTF. In DNA, the CDR3 is TGCAGCGTTGCAGGGAACACGGATGGCTACACCTTC.

The V gene is TRBV7-8, the J gene TRBJ2-1; 13 nucleotides align to TRBD2. The CDR3 loop spans 20 amino acids. Per the germline V gene, CDR1 is SGHVS and CDR2 is FQNEAQ. The V segment lost 0 bases and the J segment 2 bases; nucleotides outside the gene matches: 10. The CDR3 spells CASSLAGGLAGAQTYNEQFF. As DNA, the CDR3 is TGTGCCAGCAGCTTAGCGGGAGGACTAGCGGGAGCCCAGACCTACAATGAGCAGTTCTTC. Together with reference TRBV7-8 and TRBJ2-1, the CDR3 gives the full variable domain: GAGVSQSPRYKVAKRGQDVALRCDPISGHVSLFWYQQALGQGPEFLTYFQNEAQLDKSGLPSDRFFAERPEGSVSTLKIQRTQQEDSAVYLCASSLAGGLAGAQTYNEQFFGPGTRLTVL.

The rearrangement uses TRBV6-1 and TRBJ2-1; the D gene is possibly TRBD1 (6 bases). Germline CDR1 and CDR2: MNHNS and SASEGT. Trimming cost V 4 bases and J 1 base, with 14 bases left between them. The CDR3 has 16 residues. CDR3 protein: CASSVQGLISYNEQFF. CDR3 bases: TGTGCCAGCAGTGTCCAGGGGTTGATATCCTACAATGAGCAGTTCTTC.

J is TRBJ2-7 and V is TRBV4-1; 10 positions agree with TRBD2. The CDR3 is 15 amino acids. The junction had 7 bases not matched to a gene; V was cut back by 3 bases and J by 5 bases. CDR1 and CDR2 from the germline V gene are MGHRA and YSYEKL. CDR3 sequence (DNA): TGCGCCAGCAGCCAGGCTAGCGGGAGTATCGACGAGCAGTACTTC. Translated, it gives CASSQASGSIDEQYF.

About this clone itself: This same CDR3 is encoded by further DNA sequences in the sample. This chain joins TRBV18 and TRBJ2-2; a weak D match, TRBD2 (5 bases). Trimming pared 4 bases from V and 7 bases from J, leaving 10 bases between. This CDR3 is built from 13 residues. The germline gives CDR1 KGHSH, CDR2 LQKENI. CDR3 nucleotides: TGTGCCAGCTCACTACCGGGGAGCGGGGAGCTGTTTTTT. Translation: CASSLPGSGELFF.

This rearrangement joins TRBV7-2 to TRBJ2-2, with 10 bases identical to TRBD2. The V and J ends lost 1 base and 6 bases, in that order; junction bases with no gene match: 2. The CDR3 has 15 amino acids. Germline V gene lookup returns CDR1 SGHTA and CDR2 FQGNSA. CDR3 DNA: TGTGCCAGCAGCTTAGTCCTAGCGGGAGCCGGGGAGCTGTTTTTT. This gives the protein CASSLVLAGAGELFF.

The rearrangement links TRBV6-4 to TRBJ1-5; unclear D gene. The V end lost 4 bases, the J end lost 5 bases, and 9 bases lay between the germline ends. The germline CDR1 and CDR2 sequences are MRHNA and SNTAGT. The CDR3 sequence is 13 residues long. DNA for the CDR3: TGTGCCAGCAGTGTAGAGGGCGATCAGCCCCAGCATTTT. Protein sequence: CASSVEGDQPQHF.

The V gene is TRBV4-1, the J gene TRBJ2-7; 12 nucleotides match TRBD1. Germline values: CDR1 MGHRA, CDR2 YSYEKL. With V trimmed by 3 bases and J by 5 bases, 11 bases remained unmatched. The CDR3 totals 17 residues. In DNA, the CDR3 is TGCGCCAGCAGCCACCGTCGGGACAGGGGGCAGTACGACGAGCAGTACTTC. This encodes CASSHRRDRGQYDEQYF.

The rearrangement uses TRBV4-3 and TRBJ2-3, with TRBD2 as a possible D gene (6 bases). Germline lookup yields CDR1 LGHNA and CDR2 YSLEER. The CDR3 runs 17 residues. V lost 4 bases to trimming and J lost 6 bases, with 23 bases between them. The CDR3 coding sequence is TGCGCCAGCAGCCTCGGACCCCCCCGCGGGGTCGATGATACGCAGTATTTT. Amino acids: CASSLGPPRGVDDTQYF.

CDR3 amino acids: CASSSRTGGNYGYTF. CDR3 sequence (DNA): TGTGCCAGCAGCTCAAGAACCGGGGGAAACTATGGCTACACCTTC. The V and J genes are TRBV11-2 and TRBJ1-2; a possible D gene is TRBD1 (5 bases). Germline CDR1 SGHAT, CDR2 FQNNGV. CDR3 length: 15 amino acids. V was trimmed by 4 bases and J by 2 bases, leaving 14 bases between them.

V gene TRBV7-9 combines with J gene TRBJ2-1; D perhaps matches TRBD1 (6 bases). The germline gives CDR1 SEHNR, CDR2 FQNEAQ (reference sequence). There are 13 residues in the CDR3. V was pared by 5 bases and J by 9 bases, with 14 bases between. Here the CDR3 DNA reads TGTGCCAGCAGCGCCAGGGGAGAGGGTGAGCAGTTCTTC. Amino acids: CASSARGEGEQFF.

CDR3 amino acids: CASSPGQTAKNIQYF. The DNA for the CDR3 is TGTGCCAGCAGCCCGGGACAGACGGCCAAAAACATTCAGTACTTC. The chain is built from TRBV11-2 and TRBJ2-4; 7 nucleotides line up with TRBD1. With V trimmed by 5 bases and J by 1 base, 5 bases remained unmatched. The CDR3 covers 15 residues. Germline CDR1 is SGHAT and CDR2 is FQNNGV.